This entry lists 15 T cell receptor beta chains sequenced from one sample in a study of shared clonotypes between healthy human individuals. Positive CCR7 selection of CD45RO-negative cells yielded the naive CD8 cells, and terminally differentiated effector memory CD45RA+ cells were excluded. The protocol was immunoSEQ multiplex PCR, while the TCRdb copy is restricted to in-frame clones and leaves out a portion. This sample carries approximately 840,000 clones, about 97% of them seen once, and the ten largest clones take around 0.25%. The specimen sequenced was naive CD8+ T cells sorted from blood. These receptors all stem from a man aged 30 to 39 in good health.

The chain employs TRBV7-9 and TRBJ1-5; TRBD1 matches 10 bases. The germline V gene has CDR1 SEHNR and CDR2 FQNEAQ (reference sequence). V dropped 8 bases and J dropped 4; count of bases not matched to a gene: 5. CDR3 length: 14 residues. CDR3 loop: CASQTGGKNQPQHF. The CDR3 DNA follows: TGTGCCAGCCAGACAGGGGGCAAGAATCAGCCCCAGCATTTT.

This clone was seen just once. The genes are TRBV14 and TRBJ2-1; TRBD2 matches at 8 bases. CDR3 length: 14 amino acids. V gave up 1 base and J gave up 10 bases; unmatched junction bases: 6. Germline V gene lookup returns CDR1 SGHDN and CDR2 FVKESK. CDR3 sequence: CASSQVTLAVEQFF. In DNA, the CDR3 is TGTGCCAGCAGCCAAGTAACACTAGCGGTCGAGCAGTTCTTC. Full variable domain (missing parts from reference TRBV14 and TRBJ2-1): EAGVTQFPSHSVIEKGQTVTLRCDPISGHDNLYWYRRVMGKEIKFLLHFVKESKQDESGMPNNRFLAERTGGTYSTLKVQPAELEDSGVYFCASSQVTLAVEQFFGPGTRLTVL.

V usage is TRBV5-4 and J usage is TRBJ2-5, with D hard to call. This CDR3 contains 15 residues. With 2 bases removed from V and 5 bases from J, the gap between germline ends came to 16 bases. The germline V gene has CDR1 SGHNT and CDR2 YYREEE (reference sequence). CDR3 sequence (DNA): TGTGCCAGCAGCTTAGGGCTCTCGGGCCTTGAGACCCAGTACTTC. Its protein product is CASSLGLSGLETQYF.

The gene calls are TRBV15 and TRBJ2-7; 11 bases match TRBD2. The CDR3 covers 17 residues. Germline assignment: CDR1 LNHNV and CDR2 YYDKDF (reference sequence). V was pared by 3 bases and J by 1 base, with 8 bases of the junction left unmatched. The CDR3: CATSSSPGTSGSYEQYF. CDR3 coding DNA: TGTGCCACCAGCAGCAGCCCAGGGACTAGCGGATCCTACGAGCAGTACTTC.

This clone was detected only a few times. The chain is built from TRBV7-9 and TRBJ2-1, with 13 nucleotides matching TRBD2. Germline CDR1 is SEHNR and CDR2 is FQNEAQ (reference sequence). This CDR3 has 18 residues. The junction had 16 bases not matched to a gene; V was cut back by 4 bases and J by 10 bases. The CDR3 here is CASSSSGTSGNFPREQFF. CDR3 DNA: TGTGCCAGCAGCTCTTCCGGGACTAGCGGGAACTTCCCGCGGGAGCAGTTCTTC. Combining the CDR3 with reference TRBV7-9 and TRBJ2-1 gives the whole variable domain DTGVSQNPRHKITKRGQNVTFRCDPISEHNRLYWYRQTLGQGPEFLTYFQNEAQLEKSRLLSDRFSAERPKGSFSTLEIQRTEQGDSAMYLCASSSSGTSGNFPREQFFGPGTRLTVL.

This clone was observed a single time. The chain carries TRBV27 and TRBJ1-1; D unclear. Trimming left V 6 bases short and J 1 base short, with 6 bases between. Germline assignment: CDR1 MNHEY and CDR2 SMNVEV (reference sequence). The CDR3 has 12 amino acids. The CDR3 region is CASRDGNTEAFF. Written as DNA, the CDR3 is TGTGCCAGCAGGGACGGGAACACTGAAGCTTTCTTT.

The chain has TRBV7-3 and TRBJ2-7; D is unresolved. The CDR3 is 15 residues long. The V and J ends lost 1 base and 5 bases respectively, with 15 bases between them. Germline V gene lookup returns CDR1 SGHTA and CDR2 FQGTGA. The CDR3 protein is CASSLNPSTYHEQYF. In DNA, the CDR3 is TGTGCCAGCAGCTTAAATCCCAGTACCTACCACGAGCAGTACTTC. The complete variable domain, with remaining parts taken from reference TRBV7-3 and TRBJ2-7, reads GAGVSQTPSNKVTEKGKYVELRCDPISGHTALYWYRQSLGQGPEFLIYFQGTGAADDSGLPNDRFFAVRPEGSVSTLKIQRTERGDSAVYLCASSLNPSTYHEQYFGPGTRLTVT.

The chain uses TRBV27 and TRBJ2-7; D possibly corresponds to TRBD2 (6 bases). Germline values: CDR1 MNHEY, CDR2 SMNVEV (reference sequence). V lost 8 bases, J lost 1 base, and 18 bases lay in between. The length of the CDR3 is 15 residues. The CDR3 coding sequence is TGTGCCAGCTGTCCCGGAGGGCCGCAATCCTACGAGCAGTACTTC. It codes for CASCPGGPQSYEQYF.

The chain employs TRBV6-5 and TRBJ2-5; TRBD2 matches 10 bases. The CDR3 loop spans 15 amino acids. Trimming took 2 bases from V and 4 from J; bases not matched to a gene: 4. CDR1 and CDR2 from the germline V gene are MNHEY and SVGAGI. The CDR3 region has the DNA TGTGCCAGCAGTTACGGGGTAGCGGGAGGAGAGACCCAGTACTTC. Translated: CASSYGVAGGETQYF.

The chain is built from TRBV29-1 and TRBJ1-1, with D perhaps matching TRBD1 (5 bases). V lost 1 base and J 8 bases, leaving 11 bases between the germline ends. Germline CDR1 and CDR2: SQVTM and ANQGSEA. CDR3 length equals 12 residues. CDR3: CSVEVGDTEAFF. The DNA of the CDR3 is TGCAGCGTTGAAGTAGGGGATACAGAAGCTTTCTTT.

The V gene is TRBV29-1, the J gene TRBJ2-3; tentatively, D is TRBD1 (5 bases). The CDR3 runs 13 residues. With 4 bases removed from V and 2 bases from J, the gap between germline ends came to 10 bases. Germline CDR1 is SQVTM and CDR2 is ANQGSEA. CDR3 sequence reads: CSVVQGFTDTQYF. As DNA, the CDR3 is TGCAGCGTTGTGCAGGGCTTCACAGATACGCAGTATTTT.

CDR3 DNA: TGCAGCGCCCAGTTTGGGAACCAAGAGACCCAGTACTTC. It translates to CSAQFGNQETQYF. The chain uses TRBV29-1 and TRBJ2-5; D is undetermined. V was cut by 7 bases and J by 0 bases, with 12 bases left in between. The CDR3 is made up of 13 amino acids. The germline V gene encodes CDR1 SQVTM and CDR2 ANQGSEA.

The rearrangement uses TRBV7-9 and TRBJ2-1; 13 bases are a match to TRBD2. V dropped 6 bases and J dropped 4; count of bases not matched to a gene: 15. The CDR3 is 19 amino acids. Looked up from germline, CDR1 is SEHNR and CDR2 is FQNEAQ (reference sequence). This CDR3 is CASSPSGTSGIYLYNEQFF. DNA of the CDR3: TGTGCCAGCAGTCCTTCCGGGACTAGCGGGATCTACCTATACAATGAGCAGTTCTTC.

The table lists this clone with a count of one. The chain couples TRBV19 to TRBJ1-1; possible D gene TRBD1, 5 bases. V lost 1 base, J lost 3 bases, and 9 bases lay in between. This CDR3 has 14 residues. Germline loops: CDR1 LNHDA, CDR2 SQIVND (reference sequence). CDR3 amino acids: CASSIAGPDTEAFF. In DNA, the CDR3 is TGTGCCAGTAGTATAGCAGGGCCGGACACTGAAGCTTTCTTT.

The V gene is TRBV6-5, the J gene TRBJ2-7, with D perhaps matching TRBD2 (6 bases). From germline, CDR1 is MNHEY and CDR2 SVGAGI. V lost 6 bases to trimming and J lost 1 base, with 13 bases between them. The CDR3 contains 14 residues. In DNA, the CDR3 is TGTGCCAGCAGACCGGGACTTCTATCCTACGAGCAGTACTTC. This codes for CASRPGLLSYEQYF.